This TCR beta chain was observed in a study of T cell responses to AZD1222 COVID-19 vaccine. This CDR3 is 15 amino acids long. CDR1 and CDR2 from the germline V gene are MDHEN and SYDVKM. V lost 6 bases to trimming and J lost 9 bases, with 24 bases between them. Clones were sequenced by immunoSEQ multiplex PCR, and TCRdb holds only the in-frame ones, with some missing. The repertoire includes 80,000 to 90,000 clones, 75% to 95% of them detected once, and less than 6% sits in the top ten. Source: peripheral blood, taken 28 days after the second AZD1222 dose. The chain uses TRBV28 and TRBJ2-7; TRBD2 might be the D (6 bases). The sequence came from an adult who received the AZD1222 COVID-19 vaccine. The CDR3 sequence: CASRETGGMRIGQYF. DNA for the CDR3: TGTGCCAGCAGGGAGACCGGGGGAATGAGGATAGGGCAGTACTTC.